Shown below are 24 T cell receptor beta chains from a single sample sequenced in a study of cytomegalovirus exposure and HLA in healthy donors. The PCR employed 60 Vbeta primers together with 13 Jbeta primers. Libraries were prepared by immunoSEQ multiplex PCR; TCRdb keeps only in-frame clonotypes and omits some of them. The repertoire holds some 110,000 clones, with 65% to 80% as singletons. The sequenced sample was PBMCs. The receptors here all came from a man in his thirties or forties in good health and CMV-seropositive.

This clone was detected a few times. This chain uses TRBV2 with TRBJ1-5; 7 bases agree with TRBD1. Germline V gene sequence: CDR1 SNHLY, CDR2 FYNNEI. V shed 4 bases and J 4 bases; nucleotides not matched to a gene: 1. CDR3 size: 13 residues. CDR3 DNA sequence: TGTGCCAGCAGTGGGACAGGTAATCAGCCCCAGCATTTT. Translation: CASSGTGNQPQHF.

The gene calls are TRBV10-3 and TRBJ1-5; TRBD1 matches at 9 bases. Germline V gives CDR1 ENHRY, CDR2 SYGVKD. The trim removed 7 bases at V and 10 bases at J, leaving 8 bases unmatched. The CDR3 runs to 13 residues. The chain's CDR3 is CAITSGTGSPQHF. The CDR3 region has the DNA TGTGCCATCACAAGTGGGACAGGGTCACCCCAGCATTTT.

This rearrangement joins TRBV7-2 to TRBJ2-3; D remains ambiguous. V shed 5 bases and J shed 4 bases, with 7 bases lying between them. The CDR3 is 12 amino acids. Looked up from germline, CDR1 is SGHTA and CDR2 is FQGNSA. DNA of the CDR3: TGTGCCAGCAGCCATGACTCAGATACGCAGTATTTT. It translates to CASSHDSDTQYF. The complete variable domain, with remaining parts taken from reference TRBV7-2 and TRBJ2-3, reads GAGVSQSPSNKVTEKGKDVELRCDPISGHTALYWYRQSLGQGLEFLIYFQGNSAPDKSGLPSDRFSAERTGGSVSTLTIQRTQQEDSAVYLCASSHDSDTQYFGPGTRLTVL.

V and J are TRBV30 and TRBJ2-5, with 8 bases that match TRBD1. CDR1 is GTSNPN, CDR2 SVGIG, per germline (reference sequence). The CDR3 has 13 amino acids. V lost 7 bases, J lost 2 bases, and 6 bases stayed unmatched. CDR3 nucleotide sequence: TGTGCCTTCGGACAGGGACCTCAAGAGACCCAGTACTTC. It encodes CAFGQGPQETQYF. The entire variable domain, with the rest obtained from reference TRBV30 and TRBJ2-5, is as follows: SQTIHQWPATLVQPVGSPLSLECTVEGTSNPNLYWYRQAAGRGLQLLFYSVGIGQISSEVPQNLSASRPQDRQFILSSKKLLLSDSGFYLCAFGQGPQETQYFGPGTRLLVL.

This clone was counted a few times. The V call is TRBV6-1, the J call TRBJ1-4, with D perhaps matching TRBD1 (6 bases). The CDR3 extends over 17 amino acids. Germline assignment: CDR1 MNHNS and CDR2 SASEGT. V was pared by 2 bases and J by 5 bases, with 18 bases between. CDR3 DNA sequence: TGTGCCAGCAGTGAAACTCCCGGACAGCCGCAAAATGAAAAACTGTTTTTT. Protein: CASSETPGQPQNEKLFF.

This clone was seen a few times. This chain links TRBV4-3 with TRBJ1-3; D not resolved. The CDR3 contains 18 residues. Germline V gene lookup returns CDR1 LGHNA and CDR2 YSLEER. V shed 4 bases and J shed 0 bases, with 19 bases lying between them. CDR3 region: CASSPYPAGISSGNTIYF. The CDR3 nucleotides are TGCGCCAGCAGCCCCTACCCGGCGGGGATTAGCTCTGGAAACACCATATATTTT.

This rearrangement joins TRBV5-1 to TRBJ2-7, with a possible D match to TRBD1 (6 bases). The CDR3 sequence is 13 residues long. The germline CDR1 and CDR2 sequences are SGHRS and YFSETQ. Trimming pared 4 bases from V and 6 bases from J, leaving 14 bases between. CDR3 sequence: CASSDIQGLEQYF. CDR3 DNA: TGCGCCAGCAGCGACATACAGGGCCTCGAGCAGTACTTC.

The V call is TRBV19, the J call TRBJ1-4; a weak D match, TRBD1 (6 bases). V lost 5 bases and J lost 10, with 14 bases in between. The length of the CDR3 is 13 residues. CDR1 LNHDA and CDR2 SQIVND come from the germline V gene (reference sequence). The CDR3 DNA follows: TGTGCCAGTAGTCGGGACATTCAGAGAAAACTGTTTTTT. It specifies CASSRDIQRKLFF.

The chain recombines TRBV7-2 with TRBJ2-7, with no clear D. This CDR3 comprises 14 residues. V lost 0 bases and J 3 bases, leaving 9 bases between the germline ends. The V gene's germline CDR1 is SGHTA and CDR2 FQGNSA. In nucleotides, the CDR3 is TGTGCCAGCAGCTTAGCTGACACCGGCTACGAGCAGTACTTC. This translates into CASSLADTGYEQYF. Supplemented by reference TRBV7-2 and TRBJ2-7, the full variable domain reads GAGVSQSPSNKVTEKGKDVELRCDPISGHTALYWYRQSLGQGLEFLIYFQGNSAPDKSGLPSDRFSAERTGGSVSTLTIQRTQQEDSAVYLCASSLADTGYEQYFGPGTRLTVT.

This chain joins TRBV19 and TRBJ1-6, with 10 bases that match TRBD1. The CDR3 extends over 15 amino acids. Germline CDR1 and CDR2: LNHDA and SQIVND (reference sequence). Losses at the gene ends were 4 bases for V and 7 bases for J; bases not matched to a gene: 4. CDR3 nucleotides: TGTGCCAGTAGTACAAGGACAGGGGGAAATTCACCCCTCCACTTT. Translating it yields CASSTRTGGNSPLHF.

The chain has TRBV6-5 and TRBJ1-3; D may be TRBD1 (5 bases). V lost 0 bases to trimming and J lost 2 bases, with 5 bases between them. In germline, CDR1 is MNHEY, CDR2 SVGAGI. This CDR3 is 14 amino acids long. CDR3 nucleotides: TGTGCCAGCAGTTACTCGACAGCTGGAAACACCATATATTTT. It encodes CASSYSTAGNTIYF.

Concerning this clone: At one end, the junction sequence differs from germline, possibly due to a read error. The chain recombines TRBV5-6 with TRBJ1-2; the match to TRBD1 covers 9 bases. The CDR3 contains 14 residues. Looked up from germline, CDR1 is SGHDT and CDR2 is YYEEEE. The CDR3 protein is CASSRGQGRYGYPF. The CDR3 DNA follows: TGTGCCAGCAGCCGGGGACAGGGACGTTATGGCTACCCCTTC.

This clone was seen just once. Written as DNA, the CDR3 is TGCGCCAGCAGCCAGGGGACAGGGGGCGCGACGCAGTATTTT. It yields the protein CASSQGTGGATQYF. The chain recombines TRBV4-1 with TRBJ2-3; 12 bases match TRBD1. In germline, CDR1 is MGHRA, CDR2 YSYEKL. With V trimmed by 3 bases and J by 9 bases, 4 bases remained unmatched. The CDR3 spans 14 residues.

V gene TRBV29-1 combines with J gene TRBJ2-5; 8 nucleotides match TRBD1. The junction had 8 bases not matched to a gene; V was cut back by 6 bases and J by 2 bases. The CDR3 has 14 residues. The germline V gene has CDR1 SQVTM and CDR2 ANQGSEA. This CDR3 reads CSVDDRGVQETQYF. The CDR3, as DNA: TGCAGCGTCGATGACAGGGGAGTTCAAGAGACCCAGTACTTC. The variable domain in full, completed from reference TRBV29-1 and TRBJ2-5, reads SAVISQKPSRDICQRGTSLTIQCQVDSQVTMMFWYRQQPGQSLTLIATANQGSEATYESGFVIDKFPISRPNLTFSTLTVSNMSPEDSSIYLCSVDDRGVQETQYFGPGTRLLVL.

This clone appeared once. Other nucleotide sequences in the sample specify the same CDR3. The V gene is TRBV28, the J gene TRBJ1-4, with D unresolved. Per germline, CDR1 MDHEN and CDR2 SYDVKM. This CDR3 comprises 14 residues. Trimming removed 6 bases at V and 3 bases at J, with 11 bases between. The CDR3 DNA reads as TGTGCCAGCAGCTTTTCGGGGTCTAATGAAAAACTGTTTTTT. Its translation: CASSFSGSNEKLFF.

The rearrangement uses TRBV5-6 and TRBJ1-2; D is unresolved. Per germline, CDR1 SGHDT and CDR2 YYEEEE. V lost 2 bases, J lost 1 base, and 9 bases lay in between. The length of the CDR3 is 14 residues. The CDR3 nucleotides are TGTGCCAGCAGCTTCCAGGTATTTAACTATGGCTACACCTTC. It encodes CASSFQVFNYGYTF.

A word on this clone: Sequence at one end of the junction differs from germline and may be a read error. The rearrangement uses TRBV25-1 and TRBJ1-2, with 9 positions matching TRBD1. The CDR3 covers 16 residues. CDR1 and CDR2 (germline): MGHDK, SYGVNS. The CDR3 DNA reads as TGTGCCAGCAGTGAACGGACAGGGGTAGGAGTCTATGGCTACCCCTTC. Encoded protein: CASSERTGVGVYGYPF.

This clone has a single count. The V and J genes are TRBV30 and TRBJ1-4; TRBD1 might be the D (6 bases). V lost 2 bases, J lost 8 bases, and 15 bases lay in between. The germline V gene has CDR1 GTSNPN and CDR2 SVGIG (reference sequence). This CDR3 has 14 residues. The CDR3 reads CAWSPTTRGEKLFF. CDR3 DNA sequence: TGTGCCTGGAGTCCGACCACAAGGGGGGAAAAACTGTTTTTT. Based on the CDR3 plus reference TRBV30 and TRBJ1-4, the full variable domain is SQTIHQWPATLVQPVGSPLSLECTVEGTSNPNLYWYRQAAGRGLQLLFYSVGIGQISSEVPQNLSASRPQDRQFILSSKKLLLSDSGFYLCAWSPTTRGEKLFFGSGTQLSVL.

This sequence joins TRBV4-2 and TRBJ2-3, with D unresolved. Germline V gene sequence: CDR1 LGHNA, CDR2 YNFKEQ. This CDR3 region has 16 residues. The V and J ends lost 1 base and 0 bases respectively, with 11 bases between them. CDR3 protein: CASSQVARRSTDTQYF. In DNA, the CDR3 is TGTGCCAGCAGCCAAGTAGCCCGACGGAGCACAGATACGCAGTATTTT.

The V gene is TRBV6-5, the J gene TRBJ1-3; 8 bases are a match to TRBD1. CDR3 length equals 15 residues. Looked up from germline, CDR1 is MNHEY and CDR2 is SVGAGI. The junction had 8 bases not matched to a gene; V was cut back by 6 bases and J by 4 bases. CDR3 protein: CASSQDRVSGNTIYF. The CDR3 DNA follows: TGTGCCAGCAGCCAGGACAGGGTTTCGGGAAACACCATATATTTT.

This clone turned up a few times. The chain joins TRBV7-9 to TRBJ1-1; 8 bases fit TRBD1. Per germline, CDR1 SEHNR and CDR2 FQNEAQ (reference sequence). V trimming: 3 bases; J trimming: 5 bases; junction bases outside the gene matches: 14. The CDR3 spans 17 residues. Written as DNA, the CDR3 is TGTGCCAGCAGCTTTCCCAGGGGGCCGCCCCTGAGGACTGAAGCTTTCTTT. Translated, it gives CASSFPRGPPLRTEAFF.

The genes are TRBV27 and TRBJ1-2; no firm D call. The CDR3 extends over 13 amino acids. Germline CDR1 MNHEY, CDR2 SMNVEV (reference sequence). The V end lost 6 bases, the J end lost 4 bases, and 12 bases lay between the germline ends. CDR3 sequence reads: CASSPGSPYGYTF. The CDR3 coding sequence is TGTGCCAGCAGCCCAGGTAGTCCCTATGGCTACACCTTC.

The chain couples TRBV7-9 to TRBJ1-1; perhaps TRBD1 as D (6 bases). Germline-derived CDR1 and CDR2 are SEHNR and FQNEAQ (reference sequence). This CDR3 is built from 15 residues. V was pared by 5 bases and J by 2 bases, with 15 bases between. In nucleotides, the CDR3 is TGTGCCAGCAGCCGACAGGCGATTCTCAACACTGAAGCTTTCTTT. Residues: CASSRQAILNTEAFF.

The table lists this clone with a count of one. The chain uses TRBV4-1 and TRBJ2-1; 9 bases fit TRBD2. Germline assignment: CDR1 MGHRA and CDR2 YSYEKL. The V gene end was trimmed by 3 bases and the J gene end by 4 bases; junction bases not matched to a gene: 4. The CDR3 length is 15 residues. The DNA of the CDR3 is TGCGCCAGCAGCCATCTTAGCGGGGGATACAATGAGCAGTTCTTC. The encoded protein is CASSHLSGGYNEQFF.